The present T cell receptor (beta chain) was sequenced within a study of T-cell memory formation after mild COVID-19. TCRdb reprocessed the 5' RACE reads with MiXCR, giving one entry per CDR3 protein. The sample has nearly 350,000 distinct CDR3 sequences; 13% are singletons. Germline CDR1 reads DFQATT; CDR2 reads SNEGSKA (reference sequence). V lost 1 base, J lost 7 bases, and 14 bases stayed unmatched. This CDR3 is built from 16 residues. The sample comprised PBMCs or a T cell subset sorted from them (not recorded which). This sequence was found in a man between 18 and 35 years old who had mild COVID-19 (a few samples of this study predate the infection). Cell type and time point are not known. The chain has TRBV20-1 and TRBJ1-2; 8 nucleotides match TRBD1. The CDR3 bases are TGCAGTGCTAGAGCATGGACAGGGACGGCGGTACGTGGCTACACCTTC. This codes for CSARAWTGTAVRGYTF.